In its sample, the clone carrying this T cell receptor (beta chain) was seen once. Using immunoSEQ multiplex PCR, the repertoire was profiled, and TCRdb retains in-frame clones only, with some absent. The table has roughly 250,000 clones, 75% to 95% seen once; the top ten hold approximately 2.5%. The ends were cut back, 3 bases at V and 7 bases at J, with 17 bases in the middle. This CDR3 is built from 15 residues. Germline-derived CDR1 and CDR2 are SGHNT and YYREEE (reference sequence). The record originates from a study of blood T cell repertoires in COVID-19. The clonotype comes from a person between 18 and 30 years old with COVID-19, enrolled during active disease. The sequenced material came from peripheral blood. The chain combines TRBV5-4 with TRBJ2-1; unclear D gene. CDR3 residues: CASSSPVEKPNEQFF. As DNA, the CDR3 is TGTGCCAGCAGCTCTCCGGTGGAGAAACCGAATGAGCAGTTCTTC.